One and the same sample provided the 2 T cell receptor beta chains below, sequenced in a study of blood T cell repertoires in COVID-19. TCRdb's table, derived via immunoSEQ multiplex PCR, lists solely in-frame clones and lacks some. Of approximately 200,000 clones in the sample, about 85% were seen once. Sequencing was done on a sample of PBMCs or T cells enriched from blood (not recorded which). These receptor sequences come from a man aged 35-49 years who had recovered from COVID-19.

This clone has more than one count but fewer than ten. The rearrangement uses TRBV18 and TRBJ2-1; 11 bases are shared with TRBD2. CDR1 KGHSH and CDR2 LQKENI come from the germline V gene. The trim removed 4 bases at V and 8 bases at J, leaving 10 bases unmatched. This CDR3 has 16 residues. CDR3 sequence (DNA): TGTGCCAGCTCACAAACCGGGACTAGCGGTCCCCATGAGCAGTTCTTC. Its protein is CASSQTGTSGPHEQFF.

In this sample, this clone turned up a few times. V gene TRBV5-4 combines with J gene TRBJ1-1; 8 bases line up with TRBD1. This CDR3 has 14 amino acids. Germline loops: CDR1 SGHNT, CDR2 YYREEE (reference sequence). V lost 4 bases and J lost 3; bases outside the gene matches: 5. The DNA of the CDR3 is TGTGCCAGCAGCCAGGACAGGGAGGACACTGAAGCTTTCTTT. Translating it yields CASSQDREDTEAFF.